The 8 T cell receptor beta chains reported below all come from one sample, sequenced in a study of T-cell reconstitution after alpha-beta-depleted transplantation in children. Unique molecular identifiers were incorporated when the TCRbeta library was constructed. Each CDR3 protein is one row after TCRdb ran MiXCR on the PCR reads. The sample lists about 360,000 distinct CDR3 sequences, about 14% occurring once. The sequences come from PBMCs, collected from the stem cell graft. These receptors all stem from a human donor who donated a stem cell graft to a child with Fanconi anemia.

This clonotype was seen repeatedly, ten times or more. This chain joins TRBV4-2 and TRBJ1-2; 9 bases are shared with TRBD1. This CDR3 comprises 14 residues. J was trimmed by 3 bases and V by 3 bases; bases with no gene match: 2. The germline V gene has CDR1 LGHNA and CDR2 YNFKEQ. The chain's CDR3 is CASSHRTGDYGYTF. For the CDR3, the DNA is TGTGCCAGCAGCCATCGGACAGGGGACTATGGCTACACCTTC.

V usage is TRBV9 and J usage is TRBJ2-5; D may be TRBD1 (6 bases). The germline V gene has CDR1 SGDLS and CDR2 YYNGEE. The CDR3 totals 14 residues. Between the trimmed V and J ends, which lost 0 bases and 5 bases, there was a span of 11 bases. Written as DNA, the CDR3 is TGTGCCAGCAGCGTAGCAGCGAGGGGGGAGACCCAGTACTTC. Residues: CASSVAARGETQYF. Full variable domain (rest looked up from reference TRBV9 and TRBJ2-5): DSGVTQTPKHLITATGQRVTLRCSPRSGDLSVYWYQQSLDQGLQFLIQYYNGEERAKGNILERFSAQQFPDLHSELNLSSLELGDSALYFCASSVAARGETQYFGPGTRLLVL.

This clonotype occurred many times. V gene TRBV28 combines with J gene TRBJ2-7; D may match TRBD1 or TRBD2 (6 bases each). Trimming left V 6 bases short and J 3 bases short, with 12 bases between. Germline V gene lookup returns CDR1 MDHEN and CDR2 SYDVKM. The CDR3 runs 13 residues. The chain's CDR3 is CASREGVDYEQYV. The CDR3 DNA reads TGTGCCAGCAGGGAGGGGGTGGACTACGAGCAGTACGTC.

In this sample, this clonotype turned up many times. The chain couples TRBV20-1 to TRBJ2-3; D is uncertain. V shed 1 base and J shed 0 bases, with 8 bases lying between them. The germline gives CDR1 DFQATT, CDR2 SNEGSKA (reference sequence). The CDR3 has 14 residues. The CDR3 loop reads CSARAGPSTDTQYF. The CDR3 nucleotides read TGCAGTGCTAGAGCGGGTCCTAGCACAGATACGCAGTATTTT.

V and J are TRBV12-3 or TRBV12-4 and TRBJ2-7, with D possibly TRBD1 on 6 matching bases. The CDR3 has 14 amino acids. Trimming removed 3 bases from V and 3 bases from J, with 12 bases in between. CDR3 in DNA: TGTGCCAGCAGTTTCACAGGGCCCCTCTACGAGCAGTACTTC. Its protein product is CASSFTGPLYEQYF.

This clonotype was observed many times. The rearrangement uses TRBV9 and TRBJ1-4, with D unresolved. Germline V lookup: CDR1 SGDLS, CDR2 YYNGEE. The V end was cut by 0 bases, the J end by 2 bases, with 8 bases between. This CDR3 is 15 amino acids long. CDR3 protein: CASSVGPGTNEKLFF. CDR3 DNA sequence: TGTGCCAGCAGCGTAGGACCGGGGACTAATGAAAAACTGTTTTTT.

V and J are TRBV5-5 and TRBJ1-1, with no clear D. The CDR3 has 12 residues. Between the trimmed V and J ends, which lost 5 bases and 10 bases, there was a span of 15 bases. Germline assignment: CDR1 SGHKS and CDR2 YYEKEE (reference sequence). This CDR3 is CASRLMGSSAFF. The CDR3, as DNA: TGTGCCAGCAGGCTTATGGGGTCGTCAGCTTTCTTT.

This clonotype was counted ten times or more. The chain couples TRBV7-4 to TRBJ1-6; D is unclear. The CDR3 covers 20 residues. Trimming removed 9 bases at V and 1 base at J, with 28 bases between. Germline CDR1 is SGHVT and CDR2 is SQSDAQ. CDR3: CARWFTARGVNRSYNSPLHF. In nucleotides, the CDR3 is TGTGCCAGGTGGTTCACGGCGCGAGGAGTTAACCGGTCCTATAATTCACCCCTCCACTTT.